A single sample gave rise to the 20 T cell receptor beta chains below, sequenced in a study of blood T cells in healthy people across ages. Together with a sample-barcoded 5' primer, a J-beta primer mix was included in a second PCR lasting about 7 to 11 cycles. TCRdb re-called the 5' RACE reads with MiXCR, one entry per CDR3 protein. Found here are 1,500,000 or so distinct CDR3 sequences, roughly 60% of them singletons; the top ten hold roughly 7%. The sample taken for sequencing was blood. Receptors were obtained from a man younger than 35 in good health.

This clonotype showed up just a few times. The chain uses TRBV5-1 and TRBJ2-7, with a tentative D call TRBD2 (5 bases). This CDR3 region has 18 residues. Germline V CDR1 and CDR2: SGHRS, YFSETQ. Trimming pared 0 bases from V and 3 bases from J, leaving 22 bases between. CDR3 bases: TGCGCCAGCAGCTTGGAGGCTAGCCGGAGAAGTACGATCTACGAGCAGTACTTC. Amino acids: CASSLEASRRSTIYEQYF.

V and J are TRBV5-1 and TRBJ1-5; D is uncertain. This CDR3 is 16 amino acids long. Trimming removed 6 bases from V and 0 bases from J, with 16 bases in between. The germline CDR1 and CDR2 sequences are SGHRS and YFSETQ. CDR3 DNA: TGCGCCAGCAACTCCCGCACAGACTATAGCAATCAGCCCCAGCATTTT. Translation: CASNSRTDYSNQPQHF. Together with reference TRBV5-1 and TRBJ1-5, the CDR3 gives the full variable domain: KAGVTQTPRYLIKTRGQQVTLSCSPISGHRSVSWYQQTPGQGLQFLFEYFSETQRNKGNFPGRFSGRQFSNSRSEMNVSTLELGDSALYLCASNSRTDYSNQPQHFGDGTRLSIL.

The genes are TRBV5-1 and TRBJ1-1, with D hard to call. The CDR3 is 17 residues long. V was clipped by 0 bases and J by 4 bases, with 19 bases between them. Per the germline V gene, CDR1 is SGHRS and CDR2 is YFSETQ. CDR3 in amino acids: CASSLVRTVDGGTEAFF. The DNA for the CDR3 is TGCGCCAGCAGCTTGGTGAGGACCGTTGATGGAGGCACTGAAGCTTTCTTT.

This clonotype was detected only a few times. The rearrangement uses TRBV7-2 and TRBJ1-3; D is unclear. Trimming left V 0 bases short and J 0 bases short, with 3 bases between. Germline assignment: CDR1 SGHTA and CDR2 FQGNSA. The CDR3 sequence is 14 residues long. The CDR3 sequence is CASSLALSGNTIYF. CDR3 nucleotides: TGTGCCAGCAGCTTAGCCCTCTCTGGAAACACCATATATTTT. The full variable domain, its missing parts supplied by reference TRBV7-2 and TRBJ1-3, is GAGVSQSPSNKVTEKGKDVELRCDPISGHTALYWYRQSLGQGLEFLIYFQGNSAPDKSGLPSDRFSAERTGGSVSTLTIQRTQQEDSAVYLCASSLALSGNTIYFGEGSWLTVV.

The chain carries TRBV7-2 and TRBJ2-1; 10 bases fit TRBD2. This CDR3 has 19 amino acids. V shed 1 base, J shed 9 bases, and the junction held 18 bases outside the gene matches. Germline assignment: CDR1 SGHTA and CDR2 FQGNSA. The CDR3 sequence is CASSLGWGERGGGVAEQFF. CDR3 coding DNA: TGTGCCAGCAGCTTAGGATGGGGGGAGCGGGGGGGCGGAGTAGCTGAGCAGTTCTTC.

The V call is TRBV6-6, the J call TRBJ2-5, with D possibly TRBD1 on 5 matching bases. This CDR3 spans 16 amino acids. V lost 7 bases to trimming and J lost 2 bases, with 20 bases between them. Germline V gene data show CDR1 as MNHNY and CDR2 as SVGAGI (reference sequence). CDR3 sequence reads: CASTPGVVRVQETQYF. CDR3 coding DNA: TGTGCCAGCACCCCAGGTGTCGTCAGGGTGCAAGAGACCCAGTACTTC.

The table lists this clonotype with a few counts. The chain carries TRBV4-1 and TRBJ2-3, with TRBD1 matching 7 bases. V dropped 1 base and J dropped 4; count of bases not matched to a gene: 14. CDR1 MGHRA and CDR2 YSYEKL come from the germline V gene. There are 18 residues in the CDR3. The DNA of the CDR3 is TGCGCCAGCAGCCAAGCAGGACAGGAGAACATAGGCTCAGATACGCAGTATTTT. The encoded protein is CASSQAGQENIGSDTQYF.

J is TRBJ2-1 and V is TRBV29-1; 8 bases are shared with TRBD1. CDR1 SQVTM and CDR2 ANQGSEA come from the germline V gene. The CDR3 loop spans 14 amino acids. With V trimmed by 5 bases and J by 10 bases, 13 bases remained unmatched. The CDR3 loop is CSVSPGQETYEQFF. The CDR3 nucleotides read TGCAGCGTTTCCCCGGGACAGGAGACCTACGAGCAGTTCTTC.

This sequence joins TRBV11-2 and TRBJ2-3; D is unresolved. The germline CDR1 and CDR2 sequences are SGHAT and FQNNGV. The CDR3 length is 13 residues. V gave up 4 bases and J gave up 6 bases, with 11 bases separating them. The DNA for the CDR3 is TGTGCCAGCAGCTCCGGGTATGGCGATACGCAGTATTTT. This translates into CASSSGYGDTQYF.

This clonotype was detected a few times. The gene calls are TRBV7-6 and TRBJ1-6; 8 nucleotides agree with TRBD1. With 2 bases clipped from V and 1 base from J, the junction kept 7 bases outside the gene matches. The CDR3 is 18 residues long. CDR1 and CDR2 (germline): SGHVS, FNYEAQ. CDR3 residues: CASSLYVTGDSYNSPLHF. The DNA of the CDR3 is TGTGCCAGCAGCTTATATGTGACAGGGGATTCCTATAATTCACCCCTCCACTTT.

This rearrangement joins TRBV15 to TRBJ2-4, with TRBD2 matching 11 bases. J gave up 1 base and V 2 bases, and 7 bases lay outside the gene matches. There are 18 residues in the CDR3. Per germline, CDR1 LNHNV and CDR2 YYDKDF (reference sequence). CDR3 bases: TGTGCCACCAGCAGACCGGGACTAGCGGTATCTGCCAAAAACATTCAGTACTTC. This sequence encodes CATSRPGLAVSAKNIQYF.

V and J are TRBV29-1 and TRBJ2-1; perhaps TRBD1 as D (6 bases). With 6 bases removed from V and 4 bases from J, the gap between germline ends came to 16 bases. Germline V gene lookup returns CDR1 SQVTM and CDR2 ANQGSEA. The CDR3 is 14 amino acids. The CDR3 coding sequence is TGCAGCGTATTATACGGGACAAGATACAATGAGCAGTTCTTC. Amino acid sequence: CSVLYGTRYNEQFF.

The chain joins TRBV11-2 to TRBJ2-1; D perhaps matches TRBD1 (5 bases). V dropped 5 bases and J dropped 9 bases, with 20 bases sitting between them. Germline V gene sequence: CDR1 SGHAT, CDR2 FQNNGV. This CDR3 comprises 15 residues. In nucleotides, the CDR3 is TGTGCCAGCAGCACCCGGTCTAGGACCACAGGTGAGCAGTTCTTC. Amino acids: CASSTRSRTTGEQFF.

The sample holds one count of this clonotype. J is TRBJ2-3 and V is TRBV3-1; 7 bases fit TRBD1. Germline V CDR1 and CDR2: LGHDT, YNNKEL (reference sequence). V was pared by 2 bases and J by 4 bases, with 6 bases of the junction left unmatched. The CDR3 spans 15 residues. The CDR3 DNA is TGTGCCAGCAGCCAAAATCGACAGGGCTCAGATACGCAGTATTTT. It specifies CASSQNRQGSDTQYF.

The chain's CDR3 is CSASLSRETQYF. CDR3 nucleotides: TGCAGTGCTTCACTATCGAGGGAGACCCAGTACTTC. The chain is built from TRBV20-1 and TRBJ2-7, with unresolved D. Matching the DNA end better, TRBJ2-5 makes the J call doubtful. The CDR3 has 12 amino acids. Per germline, CDR1 DFQATT and CDR2 SNEGSKA (reference sequence).

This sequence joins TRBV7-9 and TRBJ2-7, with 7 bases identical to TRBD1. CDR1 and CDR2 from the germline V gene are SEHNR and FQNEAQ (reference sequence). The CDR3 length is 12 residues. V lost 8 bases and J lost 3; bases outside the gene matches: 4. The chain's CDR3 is CASGQDHYEQYF. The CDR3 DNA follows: TGTGCCAGCGGACAGGACCACTACGAGCAGTACTTC.

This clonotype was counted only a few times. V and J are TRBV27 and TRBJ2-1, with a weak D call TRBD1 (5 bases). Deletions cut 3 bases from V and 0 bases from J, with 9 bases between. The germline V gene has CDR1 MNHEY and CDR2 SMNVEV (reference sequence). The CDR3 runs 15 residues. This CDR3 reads CASSFDSSSYNEQFF. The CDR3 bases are TGTGCCAGCAGTTTCGACAGCAGCTCCTACAATGAGCAGTTCTTC.

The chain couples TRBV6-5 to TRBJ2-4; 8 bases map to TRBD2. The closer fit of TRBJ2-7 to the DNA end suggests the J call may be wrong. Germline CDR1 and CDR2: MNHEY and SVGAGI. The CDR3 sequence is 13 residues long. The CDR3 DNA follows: TGTGCCAGCGCGGGAGGTGGGAGCTACGAGCAGTACTTC. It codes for CASAGGGSYEQYF.

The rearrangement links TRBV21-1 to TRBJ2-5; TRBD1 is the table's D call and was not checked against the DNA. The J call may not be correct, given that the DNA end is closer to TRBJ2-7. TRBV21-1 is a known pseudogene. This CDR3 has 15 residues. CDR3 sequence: CASSRDRGVYYEQYF. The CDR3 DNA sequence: TGTGCCAGCAGCCGTGACAGGGGGGTTTACTACGAGCAGTACTTC.

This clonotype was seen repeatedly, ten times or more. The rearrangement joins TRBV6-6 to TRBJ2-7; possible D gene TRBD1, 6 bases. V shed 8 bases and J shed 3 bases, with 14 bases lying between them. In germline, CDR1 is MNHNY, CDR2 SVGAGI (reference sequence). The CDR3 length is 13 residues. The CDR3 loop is CASLLGHLYEQYF. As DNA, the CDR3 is TGTGCCAGCTTGCTGGGACACCTCTACGAGCAGTACTTC.